The 24 T cell receptor beta chains below come from one sample, sequenced in a study of OX40 agonist ivuxolimab in advanced cancers. Preparation of the library involved the immunoSEQ multiplex PCR assay. This immuneACCESS table, as held by TCRdb, lists in-frame sequences with V and J called but not all clones. Of the missing ones, under half trace to an unresolved V gene in checked studies; the others have no known cause. Present in this sample are 65,000 to 95,000 clones, around 90% of which were seen just once. The top ten clonotypes cover roughly 6.3% of the sample. Material: CD4+ or CD8+ T cells sorted from blood, obtained in a trial of the OX40 agonist ivuxolimab. All receptors derive from an adult with an advanced solid tumor such as melanoma, head and neck, liver or kidney cancer.

The rearrangement uses TRBV9 and TRBJ1-1, with 7 bases identical to TRBD1. With 4 bases clipped from V and 1 base from J, the junction kept 7 bases outside the gene matches. The germline gives CDR1 SGDLS, CDR2 YYNGEE. The CDR3 totals 15 residues. The CDR3 region has the DNA TGTGCCAGCAGCCCCCGACAGGGAAAGAACACTGAAGCTTTCTTT. Protein product: CASSPRQGKNTEAFF.

The CDR3 DNA sequence: TGTGCCAGCAGCTTAGCGGGAGGGTCAGATACGCAGTATTTT. It codes for CASSLAGGSDTQYF. This chain links TRBV7-2 with TRBJ2-3; 7 bases agree with TRBD2. The germline V gene encodes CDR1 SGHTA and CDR2 FQGNSA. With V trimmed by 0 bases and J by 4 bases, 1 base remained unmatched. The CDR3 totals 14 residues. Full variable domain (remainder filled in from reference TRBV7-2 and TRBJ2-3): GAGVSQSPSNKVTEKGKDVELRCDPISGHTALYWYRQSLGQGLEFLIYFQGNSAPDKSGLPSDRFSAERTGGSVSTLTIQRTQQEDSAVYLCASSLAGGSDTQYFGPGTRLTVL.

Only a few counts were recorded for this clone. The genes are TRBV5-4 and TRBJ2-7; D gene ambiguous. The germline CDR1 and CDR2 sequences are SGHNT and YYREEE (reference sequence). Trimming left V 4 bases short and J 0 bases short, with 8 bases between. This CDR3 comprises 13 residues. The CDR3 DNA reads as TGTGCCAGCAGCCAAAGGGACTCCTACGAGCAGTACTTC. Its translation: CASSQRDSYEQYF.

The chain has TRBV27 and TRBJ1-5; D is ambiguous. Germline V gene sequence: CDR1 MNHEY, CDR2 SMNVEV (reference sequence). The CDR3 has 14 amino acids. The ends were cut back, 5 bases at V and 2 bases at J, with 10 bases in the middle. This CDR3 reads CASSPATGNQPQHF. The CDR3, as DNA: TGTGCCAGCAGTCCCGCCACCGGCAATCAGCCCCAGCATTTT.

The J gene is TRBJ2-5, the V gene TRBV19; 8 bases are a match to TRBD1. This CDR3 region has 15 residues. The germline CDR1 and CDR2 sequences are LNHDA and SQIVND (reference sequence). V shed 5 bases, J shed 1 base, and the junction held 6 bases outside the gene matches. DNA for the CDR3: TGTGCCAGTAGTTCTCGACAGGGGATCCAAGAGACCCAGTACTTC. This translates into CASSSRQGIQETQYF.

The V call is TRBV10-3, the J call TRBJ1-2; the match to TRBD1 covers 9 bases. Germline V lookup: CDR1 ENHRY, CDR2 SYGVKD. The CDR3 is made up of 18 amino acids. J gave up 3 bases and V 4 bases, and 15 bases lay outside the gene matches. The CDR3, as DNA: TGTGCCATCAGTGCAACCGGGACAGGGAACCCCGAGGACTATGGCTACACCTTC. The encoded protein is CAISATGTGNPEDYGYTF.

This clone has only a few counts. This sequence joins TRBV9 and TRBJ2-1, with a weak D call TRBD1 (5 bases). The CDR3 sequence is 15 residues long. V was shortened by 4 bases and J by 0 bases, with 11 bases between the two germline ends. CDR1 and CDR2 (germline): SGDLS, YYNGEE. The CDR3 region is CASSLQVSSYNEQFF. CDR3 DNA: TGTGCCAGCAGCTTACAGGTTAGCTCCTACAATGAGCAGTTCTTC.

The rearrangement uses TRBV11-1 and TRBJ1-1; weak D call: TRBD1 (5 bases). This CDR3 is built from 13 residues. V gave up 6 bases and J gave up 4 bases, with 12 bases separating them. The V gene's germline CDR1 is SGHAT and CDR2 FQDESV (reference sequence). CDR3 sequence reads: CASSRRQGTEAFF. The DNA for the CDR3 is TGTGCCAGCAGTCGACGGCAGGGCACTGAAGCTTTCTTT.

The V and J genes are TRBV5-6 and TRBJ2-7, with 7 bases aligning to TRBD1. Looked up from germline, CDR1 is SGHDT and CDR2 is YYEEEE. The CDR3 runs 15 residues. V lost 2 bases to trimming and J lost 2 bases; unmatched junction nucleotides: 7. CDR3 in DNA: TGTGCCAGCAGCTTTGGTAGGACAGGAGCCTACGAGCAGTACTTC. Protein product: CASSFGRTGAYEQYF.

This chain links TRBV5-4 with TRBJ1-1; no clear D gene. The CDR3 loop spans 14 amino acids. With 3 bases removed from V and 5 bases from J, the gap between germline ends came to 14 bases. The germline CDR1 and CDR2 sequences are SGHNT and YYREEE (reference sequence). CDR3 sequence reads: CASSSPKGGTEAFF. The CDR3, as DNA: TGTGCCAGCAGCTCCCCCAAGGGTGGGACTGAAGCTTTCTTT.

The chain has TRBV19 and TRBJ2-7; D not resolved. This CDR3 region has 12 residues. In germline, CDR1 is LNHDA, CDR2 SQIVND (reference sequence). With 5 bases removed from V and 6 bases from J, the gap between germline ends came to 11 bases. The chain's CDR3 is CASSSHKGEQYF. CDR3 coding DNA: TGTGCCAGTAGTTCCCATAAAGGCGAGCAGTACTTC. Full variable domain (remainder filled in from reference TRBV19 and TRBJ2-7): DGGITQSPKYLFRKEGQNVTLSCEQNLNHDAMYWYRQDPGQGLRLIYYSQIVNDFQKGDIAEGYSVSREKKESFPLTVTSAQKNPTAFYLCASSSHKGEQYFGPGTRLTVT.

The chain has TRBV7-2 and TRBJ2-3, with 10 nucleotides matching TRBD1. The germline gives CDR1 SGHTA, CDR2 FQGNSA. V lost 1 base and J lost 4; bases outside the gene matches: 5. The CDR3 consists of 16 residues. CDR3 nucleotides: TGTGCCAGCAGCTTAGGGAGGACAGGGGGTCCAGATACGCAGTATTTT. It encodes CASSLGRTGGPDTQYF.

The chain joins TRBV7-2 to TRBJ2-7, with D unclear. Trimming stripped 1 base from V and 3 bases from J, with 4 bases between. The CDR3 covers 12 residues. Germline assignment: CDR1 SGHTA and CDR2 FQGNSA. The CDR3 sequence: CASSLVGYEQYF. The CDR3 DNA sequence: TGTGCCAGCAGCTTAGTTGGCTACGAGCAGTACTTC.

For this clone: At one boundary the junction diverges from the germline segment, which might be a read error. The chain combines TRBV19 with TRBJ2-2; possible D gene TRBD2, 5 bases. The germline V gene encodes CDR1 LNHDA and CDR2 SQIVND (reference sequence). The CDR3 totals 15 residues. The CDR3 DNA is TGTGCCAGTAGTTCGGGTAGCGTGAACGCCGGGGAGCTGTTTTTT. This translates into CASSSGSVNAGELFF.

The chain recombines TRBV2 with TRBJ2-1, with 7 bases that match TRBD1. Unmatched junction bases numbered 12, after V lost 0 bases and J lost 10 bases. The germline V gene has CDR1 SNHLY and CDR2 FYNNEI. The CDR3 contains 16 residues. The CDR3 DNA sequence: TGTGCCAGCAGTGAAGCGCGTAGTAGACAGGGTACCGAGCAGTTCTTC. It is translated as CASSEARSRQGTEQFF.

This clone is a singleton in its sample. This chain connects TRBV2 to TRBJ1-4; D not resolved. V was cut by 6 bases and J by 5 bases, with 13 bases left in between. The CDR3 runs 14 residues. CDR1 is SNHLY and CDR2 is FYNNEI in the germline V gene. CDR3 bases: TGTGCCAGCAGACCCTTAGGGCCCAATGAAAAACTGTTTTTT. Its translation is CASRPLGPNEKLFF.

V usage is TRBV28 and J usage is TRBJ2-3, with 8 bases matching TRBD1. The CDR3 covers 14 residues. V lost 6 bases to trimming and J lost 1 base; unmatched junction nucleotides: 3. Germline CDR1 and CDR2: MDHEN and SYDVKM. CDR3 nucleotide sequence: TGTGCCAGCAGGACGGACAGGGGCACAGATACGCAGTATTTT. It encodes CASRTDRGTDTQYF. The variable domain in full, completed from reference TRBV28 and TRBJ2-3, reads DVKVTQSSRYLVKRTGEKVFLECVQDMDHENMFWYRQDPGLGLRLIYFSYDVKMKEKGDIPEGYSVSREKKERFSLILESASTNQTSMYLCASRTDRGTDTQYFGPGTRLTVL.

The chain is built from TRBV5-1 and TRBJ1-5; D is undetermined. Germline CDR1 SGHRS, CDR2 YFSETQ. Trimming took 3 bases from V and 7 from J, leaving 14 bases between them. The CDR3 totals 14 residues. The CDR3 bases are TGCGCCAGCAGCTCCCAACCGGCCCAGCAGCCCCAGCATTTT. Its translation is CASSSQPAQQPQHF.

The chain combines TRBV28 with TRBJ1-5, with D uncertain. Germline CDR1 MDHEN, CDR2 SYDVKM. V gave up 6 bases and J gave up 1 base, with 10 bases separating them. The CDR3 loop spans 14 amino acids. The CDR3 loop is CASSQGPSNQPQHF. The CDR3 DNA is TGTGCCAGCAGCCAAGGGCCAAGCAATCAGCCCCAGCATTTT.

The chain couples TRBV7-2 to TRBJ1-3; D gene ambiguous. Trimming removed 4 bases from V and 4 bases from J, with 5 bases in between. The CDR3 is made up of 12 amino acids. Germline loops: CDR1 SGHTA, CDR2 FQGNSA. Here the CDR3 DNA reads TGTGCCAGCAGCTGCAAAGGAAACACCATATATTTT. Amino acid sequence: CASSCKGNTIYF.

This chain links TRBV6-5 with TRBJ1-2, with 8 bases matching TRBD1. The CDR3 length is 15 residues. The ends lost 2 bases at V and 4 bases at J; junction bases unmatched: 6. In germline, CDR1 is MNHEY, CDR2 SVGAGI. This CDR3 reads CASSYVSGGSYGYTF. CDR3 sequence (DNA): TGTGCCAGCAGTTACGTGTCAGGGGGCTCCTATGGCTACACCTTC.

This chain connects TRBV18 to TRBJ2-3; 7 nucleotides align to TRBD1. The CDR3 sequence is 14 residues long. Germline values: CDR1 KGHSH, CDR2 LQKENI. With V trimmed by 3 bases and J by 2 bases, 2 bases remained unmatched. The CDR3 nucleotides are TGTGCCAGCTCACCGACAGGGACCACAGATACGCAGTATTTT. It is translated as CASSPTGTTDTQYF.

The chain combines TRBV18 with TRBJ2-7, with 7 nucleotides matching TRBD1. The CDR3 totals 16 residues. Trimming at V came to 0 bases and at J to 6 bases, leaving 11 bases not matched to a gene. CDR1 is KGHSH and CDR2 is LQKENI in the germline V gene. CDR3 amino acids: CASSPPLTGNLFEQYF. Written as DNA, the CDR3 is TGTGCCAGCTCACCACCGCTGACAGGGAATCTCTTCGAGCAGTACTTC.

CDR3 DNA sequence: TGTGCCAGTAAGGCTAGCGGGGGGTCCTACGAGCAGTACTTC. This codes for CASKASGGSYEQYF. The chain employs TRBV19 and TRBJ2-7, with 11 bases matching TRBD2. CDR1 and CDR2 (germline): LNHDA, SQIVND (reference sequence). The V segment lost 7 bases and the J segment 1 base; nucleotides outside the gene matches: 3. The CDR3 has 14 residues.